The subject of this entry is one T cell receptor (beta chain). The antigen remains undetermined. CDR3 length equals 17 residues. Trimming cost V 2 bases and J 3 bases, with 18 bases left between them. The germline gives CDR1 SGHAT, CDR2 FQNNGV. This sample is drawn from a study of STAT3 mutations in large granular lymphocyte leukemia. Study-level results: Sampling intervals varied between patients and samples. In several patients, dominant TCR clone burden exceeded STAT3 mutant burden. Every T-cell large granular lymphocyte leukemia patient had at least one immunodominant TCR beta clonotype. A small but highly pathogenic clone may have been missed.

Some 41,000 productive templates were obtained per sample on average. Generated by immunoSEQ multiplex PCR, the TCRdb table keeps only in-frame clones and is missing some. Here the sample spans over 30,000 clones, over 75% being singletons. The TCR sequence derives from a human donor with T large granular lymphocyte leukemia. Some clones in this sample may be carry-over from other donors' samples. V usage is TRBV11-2 and J usage is TRBJ2-3, with a tentative D call TRBD2 (5 bases). The sequenced sample consisted of PBMCs. The CDR3, as DNA: TGTGCCAGCAGCTTAATAGCCTATTCTAGCAGTACAGATACGCAGTATTTT. Translating it yields CASSLIAYSSSTDTQYF.